This T cell receptor (beta chain) originates from a study of T-cell memory formation after mild COVID-19 (dated by TCRdb to 2020 to 2023). For context, the study as a whole: TCR sequence clusters from the two donors were found to be largely donor specific. T-cell clones expanding and contracting after mild COVID-19 in a couple of donors were tracked by longitudinal TCRalpha and TCRbeta repertoire sequencing. The cohort was made up of two young adult volunteers, one female and one male, who were previously healthy. Study-wide conclusions, independent of this receptor: The study covered only a couple of mild cases, and larger cohorts including severe cases with pre-infection samples were considered necessary. Some responding clones were detected in pre-infection memory, suggesting pre-existing cross-reactive memory T cells joined the SARS-CoV-2 response. SARS-CoV-2 specificity of the second-wave clones peaking on day 37 was not confirmed. Clones contracting from day 15 to 85 had balanced CD4/CD8 phenotypes, while a second wave expanding from day 15 to 37 was biased towards CD4+. Contracting CD4+ clones were located mainly in the CM and EM memory subsets, whereas CD8+ clones were found to be enriched in EMRA.

For CDR1 and CDR2, the germline V gene lists LGHNA and YNFKEQ. The CDR3, cysteine through phenylalanine, is 15 amino acids long. The DNA shown is the 45-base CDR3, in frame from base 1. Trimming at the junction amounts to 1 base on V and 4 bases on J, and the germline ends lie 10 bases apart. This clonotype turned up a few times. Its binding antigen is unknown. No quality values exist for individual bases; no much larger clone is one base distant. Instrument used: Illumina NovaSeq 6000. TCRalpha and TCRbeta cDNA libraries were built by 5'RACE with constant-segment primers, adding sample barcodes and unique molecular identifiers. RNA was extracted from every sample with Trizol reagent. Libraries were amplified in two PCR steps, with a second sample barcode and Illumina TruSeq adapters added in the second step. Libraries were sequenced on an Illumina NovaSeq with 2 x 150 bp paired-end reads. The source study handled its data this way. With migec v1.2.7, reads were demultiplexed and then collapsed into UMI-guided consensus sequences. With mixcr v2.1.11, UMI consensuses were aligned to TRA and TRB V and J templates and assembled into clonotypes. Expanded or contracted clonotypes were those called significant by both edgeR and NoisET, with noise models trained on biological replicates. For edgeR calls, a false discovery rate-adjusted p below 0.01 and a log2 fold-change threshold of 1 were applied. As an exploratory analysis of dynamics, PCA with hierarchical clustering was applied to max-normalized trajectories of the 1000 most abundant clonotypes. Separately sequenced CD4+ and CD8+ repertoires were used to assign the CD4 or CD8 phenotype of responding clones. TCRdb itself trimmed the public reads at Q25 with fastp, ran MiXCR and retained productive beta chains. Merged by CDR3 protein, the rows form single entries marked with the most common genes and DNA. The V and J calls follow TCRdb's processing rather than the paper's. In all, the sample holds hundreds of thousands of distinct CDR3 sequences, and roughly 20% of those were seen once. Under 8.5% of the sample lies in the top ten.

Ficoll-Paque density gradient centrifugation was the method used to isolate PBMCs. Sequencing input: PBMCs or a T cell subset sorted from them (not recorded which). The chain links TRBV4-2 with TRBJ1-4; the D gene is perhaps TRBD1, on 5 matching bases. The TCR originated in an adult woman who had mild COVID-19 (a few samples of this study predate the infection). The sample titles of this study are shuffled in the database, so cell type and time point are left out; the donor was told from shared clones. The CDR3 protein is CASSQVGARNEKLFF. The DNA sequence reads TGTGCCAGCAGCCAAGTAGGGGCCCGTAATGAAAAACTGTTTTTT.